This T cell receptor (beta chain) was sequenced in a study of blood T cell repertoires in COVID-19. About the study: COVID-19 samples collected from the United States, Italy and Spain covered acute and convalescent phases. PBMCs, B-cell-depleted T cells, or T cells provided the cDNA or gDNA that made up the material.

The CDR3 covers 12 residues. Germline V lookup: CDR1 LNHNV, CDR2 YYDKDF (reference sequence). The germline V and J ends were trimmed by 5 bases and 8 bases, with 11 bases remaining between them. Original data processing: Nucleated cell counts were estimated from reference gene primer amplification. Assay: immunoSEQ multiplex PCR; the TCRdb copy retains only in-frame clones and omits some. Clone size and the V and J calls come from that table; the DNA yielded D and trimming. The table includes about 180,000 clones, 75% to 90% detected once. Patients from Seattle were sampled longitudinally, starting during active infection.

This rearrangement joins TRBV15 to TRBJ2-3; D is possibly TRBD2 (7 bases). The origin of this receptor is a woman aged 40 to 50 with COVID-19, enrolled during active disease. Sequenced sample: peripheral blood. CDR3 sequence: CATSPRGGTQYF. CDR3 in DNA: TGTGCCACCAGCCCAAGGGGGGGTACGCAGTATTTT.